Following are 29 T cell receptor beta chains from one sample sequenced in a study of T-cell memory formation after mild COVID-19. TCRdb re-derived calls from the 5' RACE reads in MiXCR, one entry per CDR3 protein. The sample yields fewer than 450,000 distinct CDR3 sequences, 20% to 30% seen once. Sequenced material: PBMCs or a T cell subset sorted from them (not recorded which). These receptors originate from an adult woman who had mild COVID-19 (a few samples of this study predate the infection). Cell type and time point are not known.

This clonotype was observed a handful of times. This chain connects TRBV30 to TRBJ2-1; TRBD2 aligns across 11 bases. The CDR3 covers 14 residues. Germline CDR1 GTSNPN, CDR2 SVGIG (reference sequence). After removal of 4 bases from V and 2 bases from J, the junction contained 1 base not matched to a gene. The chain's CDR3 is CAWNSGGAYNEQFF. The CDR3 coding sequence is TGTGCCTGGAATAGCGGGGGGGCCTACAATGAGCAGTTCTTC.

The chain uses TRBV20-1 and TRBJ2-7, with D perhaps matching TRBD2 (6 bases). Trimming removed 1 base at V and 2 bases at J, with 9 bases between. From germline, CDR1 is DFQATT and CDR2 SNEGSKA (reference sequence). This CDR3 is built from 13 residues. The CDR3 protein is CSARGRGTYEQYF. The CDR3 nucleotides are TGCAGTGCTAGAGGTCGCGGGACCTACGAGCAGTACTTC.

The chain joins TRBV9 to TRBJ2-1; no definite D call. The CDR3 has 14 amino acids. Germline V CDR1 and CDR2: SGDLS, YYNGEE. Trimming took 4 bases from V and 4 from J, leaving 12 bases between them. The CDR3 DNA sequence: TGTGCCAGCAGCCCCCGGCTGGCGTACAATGAGCAGTTCTTC. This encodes CASSPRLAYNEQFF. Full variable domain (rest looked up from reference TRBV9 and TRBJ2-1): DSGVTQTPKHLITATGQRVTLRCSPRSGDLSVYWYQQSLDQGLQFLIQYYNGEERAKGNILERFSAQQFPDLHSELNLSSLELGDSALYFCASSPRLAYNEQFFGPGTRLTVL.

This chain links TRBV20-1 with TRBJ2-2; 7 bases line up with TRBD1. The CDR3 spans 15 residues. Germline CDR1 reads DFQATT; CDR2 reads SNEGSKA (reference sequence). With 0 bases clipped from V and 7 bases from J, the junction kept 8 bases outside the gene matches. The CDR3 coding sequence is TGCAGTGCTAGAGATTCGTACAGGGGTATCGGGGAGCTGTTTTTT. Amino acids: CSARDSYRGIGELFF.

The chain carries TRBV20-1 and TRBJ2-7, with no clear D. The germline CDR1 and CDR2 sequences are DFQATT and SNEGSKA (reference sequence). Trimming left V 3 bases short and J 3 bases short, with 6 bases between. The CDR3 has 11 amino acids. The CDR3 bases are TGCAGTGCTAGGGATAACTACGAGCAGTACTTC. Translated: CSARDNYEQYF.

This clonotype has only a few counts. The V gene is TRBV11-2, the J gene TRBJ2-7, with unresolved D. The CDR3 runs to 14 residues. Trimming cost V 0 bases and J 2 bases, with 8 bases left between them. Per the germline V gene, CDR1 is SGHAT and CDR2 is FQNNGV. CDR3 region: CASSLDIGPYEQYF. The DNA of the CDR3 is TGTGCCAGCAGCTTAGATATTGGACCCTACGAGCAGTACTTC.

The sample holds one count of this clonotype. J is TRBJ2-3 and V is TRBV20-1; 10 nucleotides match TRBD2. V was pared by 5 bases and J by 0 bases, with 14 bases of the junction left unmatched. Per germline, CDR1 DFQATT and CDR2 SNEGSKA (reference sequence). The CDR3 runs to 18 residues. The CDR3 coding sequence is TGCAGTGCTTCTCTCTGGCTAGCGGGGGTTTCTAGCACAGATACGCAGTATTTT. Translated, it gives CSASLWLAGVSSTDTQYF.

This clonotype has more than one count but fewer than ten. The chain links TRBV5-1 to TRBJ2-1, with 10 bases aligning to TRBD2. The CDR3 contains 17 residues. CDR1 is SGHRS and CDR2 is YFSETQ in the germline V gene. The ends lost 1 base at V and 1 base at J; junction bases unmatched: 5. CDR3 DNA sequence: TGCGCCAGCAGCTTGCGGGGACTAGCGAGTTCCTACAATGAGCAGTTCTTC. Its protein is CASSLRGLASSYNEQFF.

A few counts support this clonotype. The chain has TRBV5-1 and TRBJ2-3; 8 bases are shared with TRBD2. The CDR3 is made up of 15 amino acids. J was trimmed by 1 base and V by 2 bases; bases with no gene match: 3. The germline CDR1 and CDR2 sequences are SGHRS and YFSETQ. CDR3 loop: CASSFSGDRTDTQYF. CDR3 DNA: TGCGCCAGCAGCTTTAGCGGGGACCGCACAGATACGCAGTATTTT. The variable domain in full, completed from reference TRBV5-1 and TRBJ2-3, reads KAGVTQTPRYLIKTRGQQVTLSCSPISGHRSVSWYQQTPGQGLQFLFEYFSETQRNKGNFPGRFSGRQFSNSRSEMNVSTLELGDSALYLCASSFSGDRTDTQYFGPGTRLTVL.

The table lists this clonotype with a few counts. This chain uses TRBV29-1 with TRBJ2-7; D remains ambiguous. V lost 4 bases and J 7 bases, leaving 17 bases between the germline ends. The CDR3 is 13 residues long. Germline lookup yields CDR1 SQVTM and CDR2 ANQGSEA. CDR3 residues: CSVVWVGFGEQYF. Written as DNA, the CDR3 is TGCAGCGTTGTTTGGGTAGGGTTCGGTGAGCAGTACTTC.

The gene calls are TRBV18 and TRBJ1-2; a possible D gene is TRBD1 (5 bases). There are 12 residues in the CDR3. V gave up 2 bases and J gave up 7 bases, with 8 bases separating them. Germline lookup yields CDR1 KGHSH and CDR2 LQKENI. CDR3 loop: CASSPGAAGYTF. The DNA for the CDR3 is TGTGCCAGCTCACCAGGGGCAGCTGGCTACACCTTC.

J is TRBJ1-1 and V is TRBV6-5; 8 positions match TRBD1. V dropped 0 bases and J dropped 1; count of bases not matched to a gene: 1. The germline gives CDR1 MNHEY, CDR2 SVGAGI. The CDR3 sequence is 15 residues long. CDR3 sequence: CASSYSDRANTEAFF. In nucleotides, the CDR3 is TGTGCCAGCAGTTACTCGGACAGGGCGAACACTGAAGCTTTCTTT.

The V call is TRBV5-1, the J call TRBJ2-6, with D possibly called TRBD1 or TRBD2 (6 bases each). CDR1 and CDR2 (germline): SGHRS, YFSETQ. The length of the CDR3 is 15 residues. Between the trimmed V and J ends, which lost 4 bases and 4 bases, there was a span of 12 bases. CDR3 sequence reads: CASSGGTPGANVLTF. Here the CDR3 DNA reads TGCGCCAGCAGCGGAGGGACACCCGGGGCCAACGTCCTGACTTTC.

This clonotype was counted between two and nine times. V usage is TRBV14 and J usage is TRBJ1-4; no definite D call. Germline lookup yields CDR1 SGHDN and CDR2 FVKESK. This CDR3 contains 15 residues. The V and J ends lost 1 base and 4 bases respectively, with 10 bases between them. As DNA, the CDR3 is TGTGCCAGCAGCCAAGGAGAGACTAATAATGAAAAACTGTTTTTT. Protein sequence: CASSQGETNNEKLFF.

This chain's CDR3 is CASSQASGRADTQYF. The CDR3 nucleotides are TGCGCCAGCAGCCAAGCTAGCGGGAGAGCAGATACGCAGTATTTT. The V call is TRBV4-3, the J call TRBJ2-3, with 10 bases lining up with TRBD2. The V and J ends lost 1 base and 4 bases, in that order; junction bases with no gene match: 2. The V gene's germline CDR1 is LGHNA and CDR2 YSLEER. CDR3 length: 15 residues.

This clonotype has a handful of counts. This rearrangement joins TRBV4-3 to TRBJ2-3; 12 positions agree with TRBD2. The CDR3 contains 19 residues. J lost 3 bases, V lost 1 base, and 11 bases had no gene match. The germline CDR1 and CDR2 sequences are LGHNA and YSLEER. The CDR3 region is CASSQGTSGRPPGTDTQYF. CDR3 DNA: TGCGCCAGCAGCCAAGGAACTAGCGGGAGGCCCCCCGGGACAGATACGCAGTATTTT.

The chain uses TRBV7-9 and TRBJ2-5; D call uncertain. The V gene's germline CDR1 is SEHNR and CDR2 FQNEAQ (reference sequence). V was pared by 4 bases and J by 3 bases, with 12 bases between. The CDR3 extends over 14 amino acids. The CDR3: CASSSAEGKETQYF. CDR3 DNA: TGTGCCAGCAGCTCGGCCGAAGGAAAAGAGACCCAGTACTTC.

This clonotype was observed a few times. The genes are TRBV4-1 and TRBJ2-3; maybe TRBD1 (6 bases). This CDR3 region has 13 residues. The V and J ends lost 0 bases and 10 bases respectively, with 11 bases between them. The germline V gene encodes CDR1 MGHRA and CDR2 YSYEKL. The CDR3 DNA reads TGCGCCAGCAGCCAAGACAGGGGCGGGTCGCAGTATTTT. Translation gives CASSQDRGGSQYF.

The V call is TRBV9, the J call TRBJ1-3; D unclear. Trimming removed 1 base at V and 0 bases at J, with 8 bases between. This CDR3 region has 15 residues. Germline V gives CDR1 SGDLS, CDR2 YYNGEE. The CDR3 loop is CASSVTELSGNTIYF. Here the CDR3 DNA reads TGTGCCAGCAGCGTAACGGAACTCTCTGGAAACACCATATATTTT.

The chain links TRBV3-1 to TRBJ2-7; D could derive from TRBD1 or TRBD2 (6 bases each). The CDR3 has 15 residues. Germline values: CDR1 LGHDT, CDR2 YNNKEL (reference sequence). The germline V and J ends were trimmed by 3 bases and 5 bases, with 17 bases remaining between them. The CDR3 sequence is CASSHTGRGLNEQYF. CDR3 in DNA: TGTGCCAGCAGCCACACCGGACGGGGGCTGAACGAGCAGTACTTC.

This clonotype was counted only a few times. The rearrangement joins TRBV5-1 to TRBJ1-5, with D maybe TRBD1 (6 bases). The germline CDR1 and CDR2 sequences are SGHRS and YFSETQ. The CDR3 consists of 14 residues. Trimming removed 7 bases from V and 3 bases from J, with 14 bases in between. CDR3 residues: CASAYRVDNQPQHF. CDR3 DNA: TGCGCCAGCGCCTACAGGGTTGACAATCAGCCCCAGCATTTT. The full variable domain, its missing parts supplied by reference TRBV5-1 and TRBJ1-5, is KAGVTQTPRYLIKTRGQQVTLSCSPISGHRSVSWYQQTPGQGLQFLFEYFSETQRNKGNFPGRFSGRQFSNSRSEMNVSTLELGDSALYLCASAYRVDNQPQHFGDGTRLSIL.

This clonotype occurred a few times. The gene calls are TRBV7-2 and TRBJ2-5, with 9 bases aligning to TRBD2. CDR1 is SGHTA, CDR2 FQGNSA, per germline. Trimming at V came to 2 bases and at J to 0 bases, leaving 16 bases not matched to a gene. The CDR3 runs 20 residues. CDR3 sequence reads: CASSLSRTSGLRGYQETQYF. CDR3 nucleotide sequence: TGTGCCAGCAGCTTAAGTCGCACTAGCGGGTTGAGGGGGTACCAAGAGACCCAGTACTTC. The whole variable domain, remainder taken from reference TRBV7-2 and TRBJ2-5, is GAGVSQSPSNKVTEKGKDVELRCDPISGHTALYWYRQSLGQGLEFLIYFQGNSAPDKSGLPSDRFSAERTGGSVSTLTIQRTQQEDSAVYLCASSLSRTSGLRGYQETQYFGPGTRLLVL.

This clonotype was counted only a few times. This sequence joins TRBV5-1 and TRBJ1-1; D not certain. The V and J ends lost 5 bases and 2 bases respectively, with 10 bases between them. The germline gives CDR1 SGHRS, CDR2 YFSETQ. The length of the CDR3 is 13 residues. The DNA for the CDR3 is TGCGCCAGCAGTTCGGTCCTAAACACTGAAGCTTTCTTT. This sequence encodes CASSSVLNTEAFF. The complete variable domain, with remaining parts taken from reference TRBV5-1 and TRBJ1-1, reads KAGVTQTPRYLIKTRGQQVTLSCSPISGHRSVSWYQQTPGQGLQFLFEYFSETQRNKGNFPGRFSGRQFSNSRSEMNVSTLELGDSALYLCASSSVLNTEAFFGQGTRLTVV.

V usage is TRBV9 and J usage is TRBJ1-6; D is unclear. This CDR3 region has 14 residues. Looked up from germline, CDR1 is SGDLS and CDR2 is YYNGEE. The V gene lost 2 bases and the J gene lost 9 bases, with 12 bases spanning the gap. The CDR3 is CASSVSLGRSPLHF. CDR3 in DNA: TGTGCCAGCAGCGTCTCCCTTGGGCGTTCACCCCTCCACTTT. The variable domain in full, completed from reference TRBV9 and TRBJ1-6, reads DSGVTQTPKHLITATGQRVTLRCSPRSGDLSVYWYQQSLDQGLQFLIQYYNGEERAKGNILERFSAQQFPDLHSELNLSSLELGDSALYFCASSVSLGRSPLHFGNGTRLTVT.

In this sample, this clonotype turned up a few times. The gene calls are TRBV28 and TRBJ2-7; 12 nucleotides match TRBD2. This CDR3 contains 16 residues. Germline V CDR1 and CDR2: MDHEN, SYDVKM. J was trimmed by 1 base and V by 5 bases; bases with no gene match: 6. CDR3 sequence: CASSQRTSGTSYEQYF. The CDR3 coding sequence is TGTGCCAGCAGTCAGAGGACTAGCGGGACTTCCTACGAGCAGTACTTC.

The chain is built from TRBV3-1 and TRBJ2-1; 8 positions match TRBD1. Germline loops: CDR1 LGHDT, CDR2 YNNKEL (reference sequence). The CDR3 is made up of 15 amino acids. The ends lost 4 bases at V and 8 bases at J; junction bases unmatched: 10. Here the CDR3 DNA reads TGTGCCAGCAGCCTGGTGGGCCAGGGGGCGTATGAGCAGTTCTTC. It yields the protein CASSLVGQGAYEQFF.

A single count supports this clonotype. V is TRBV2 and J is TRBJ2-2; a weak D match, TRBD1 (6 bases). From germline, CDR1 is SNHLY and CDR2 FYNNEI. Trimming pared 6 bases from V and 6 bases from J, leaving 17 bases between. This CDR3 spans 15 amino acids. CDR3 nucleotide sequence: TGTGCCAGCAGCAAACAGGGTTTAGAGGCCGGGGAGCTGTTTTTT. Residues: CASSKQGLEAGELFF.

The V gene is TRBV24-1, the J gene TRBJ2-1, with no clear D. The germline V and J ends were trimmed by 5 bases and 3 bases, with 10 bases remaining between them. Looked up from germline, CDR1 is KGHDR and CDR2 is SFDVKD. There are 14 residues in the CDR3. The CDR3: CATSAYGIYNEQFF. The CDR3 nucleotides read TGTGCCACCAGTGCTTATGGGATCTACAATGAGCAGTTCTTC.

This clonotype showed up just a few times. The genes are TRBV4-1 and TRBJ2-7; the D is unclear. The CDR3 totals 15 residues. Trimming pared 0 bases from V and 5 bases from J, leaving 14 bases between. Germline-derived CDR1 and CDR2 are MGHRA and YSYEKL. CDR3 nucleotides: TGCGCCAGCAGCCAAGACCCATCCGGCAGGAACGAGCAGTACTTC. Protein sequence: CASSQDPSGRNEQYF.